What follows are 25 T cell receptor beta chains derived from one specimen sequenced in a study of blood T cell repertoires in COVID-19. Repertoires were generated with immunoSEQ multiplex PCR, while TCRdb's copy carries only in-frame clones and drops some. Among around 80,000 clones listed, around 80% were seen once. The specimen was peripheral blood. The origin of the receptors is a man aged 50 to 60 with COVID-19, enrolled during active disease.

The chain has TRBV7-2 and TRBJ2-7; 11 nucleotides agree with TRBD2. V lost 4 bases and J lost 4; bases outside the gene matches: 6. The CDR3 is 15 residues long. CDR1 SGHTA and CDR2 FQGNSA come from the germline V gene. The CDR3 DNA sequence: TGTGCCAGCAGCTCTCCGGGACTAGCGGTTTACGAGCAGTACTTC. It codes for CASSSPGLAVYEQYF.

The V call is TRBV6-1, the J call TRBJ2-7, with D perhaps TRBD2 (6 bases). CDR3 size: 15 residues. Germline assignment: CDR1 MNHNS and CDR2 SASEGT. V dropped 1 base and J dropped 3 bases, with 13 bases sitting between them. Here the CDR3 reads CASSEEEGMGYEQYF. The DNA of the CDR3 is TGTGCCAGCAGTGAAGAGGAGGGGATGGGCTACGAGCAGTACTTC.

J is TRBJ2-3 and V is TRBV18, with TRBD1 matching 10 bases. There are 15 residues in the CDR3. Trimming removed 6 bases from V and 3 bases from J; junction bases left unmatched: 6. Germline V gene lookup returns CDR1 KGHSH and CDR2 LQKENI. The CDR3 loop reads CASSSGQGSTDTQYF. The DNA for the CDR3 is TGTGCCAGCTCGTCGGGACAGGGGAGTACAGATACGCAGTATTTT. Together with reference TRBV18 and TRBJ2-3, the CDR3 gives the full variable domain: NAGVMQNPRHLVRRRGQEARLRCSPMKGHSHVYWYRQLPEEGLKFMVYLQKENIIDESGMPKERFSAEFPKEGPSILRIQQVVRGDSAAYFCASSSGQGSTDTQYFGPGTRLTVL.

The chain couples TRBV6-5 to TRBJ1-3; 7 positions agree with TRBD1. Per the germline V gene, CDR1 is MNHEY and CDR2 is SVGAGI. The CDR3 is 15 amino acids. J lost 2 bases, V lost 6 bases, and 7 bases had no gene match. The CDR3 DNA follows: TGTGCCAGCAGCTTGGACAGGCTAGCTGGAAACACCATATATTTT. Translated: CASSLDRLAGNTIYF.

This clone was found a few times. The chain uses TRBV19 and TRBJ2-2; tentative D call: TRBD2 (7 bases). The length of the CDR3 is 17 residues. V was trimmed by 6 bases and J by 4 bases, leaving 21 bases between them. Germline V CDR1 and CDR2: LNHDA, SQIVND (reference sequence). The CDR3 DNA follows: TGTGCCAGTAGCGTCCGCTCTGGGGGAGGGGGCACCGGGGAGCTGTTTTTT. Translation: CASSVRSGGGGTGELFF.

The J gene is TRBJ2-2, the V gene TRBV6-4; maybe TRBD2 (6 bases). The V gene lost 0 bases and the J gene lost 4 bases, with 9 bases spanning the gap. Germline CDR1 MRHNA, CDR2 SNTAGT. This CDR3 is built from 15 residues. The CDR3 sequence: CASSDSEGSTGELFF. For the CDR3, the DNA is TGTGCCAGCAGTGACTCGGAGGGGAGCACCGGGGAGCTGTTTTTT.

V usage is TRBV4-1 and J usage is TRBJ2-3, with 9 bases that match TRBD2. The CDR3 is 16 residues long. V shed 1 base, J shed 6 bases, and the junction held 8 bases outside the gene matches. Germline assignment: CDR1 MGHRA and CDR2 YSYEKL. The CDR3 coding sequence is TGCGCCAGCAGCCAAGCGACTAGCGGTGGTTTTGATACGCAGTATTTT. It translates to CASSQATSGGFDTQYF.

This chain joins TRBV7-3 and TRBJ2-7; tentative D call: TRBD2 (5 bases). The CDR3 is made up of 14 amino acids. V dropped 4 bases and J dropped 6 bases, with 16 bases sitting between them. The germline gives CDR1 SGHTA, CDR2 FQGTGA. The CDR3 DNA sequence: TGTGCCAGCAGCTCGGGTCGAGGGTCTACCGAGCAGTACTTC. This encodes CASSSGRGSTEQYF.

This chain uses TRBV7-2 with TRBJ2-7, with 8 bases lining up with TRBD2. CDR1 is SGHTA and CDR2 is FQGNSA in the germline V gene. V shed 1 base and J 5 bases; nucleotides not matched to a gene: 7. CDR3 length: 15 residues. The CDR3 is CASSLGGAGGDEQYF. Written as DNA, the CDR3 is TGTGCCAGCAGCTTAGGCGGGGCGGGAGGAGACGAGCAGTACTTC.

The chain has TRBV11-3 and TRBJ2-1, with D perhaps matching TRBD2 (6 bases). Germline V gene lookup returns CDR1 SGHNT and CDR2 YENEEA. The CDR3 totals 15 residues. Trimming removed 1 base at V and 9 bases at J, with 16 bases between. The CDR3 loop reads CASSLGGAARGEQFF. The CDR3 DNA follows: TGTGCCAGCAGCTTAGGAGGCGCTGCGCGGGGTGAGCAGTTCTTC.

This rearrangement joins TRBV6-2 or TRBV6-3 to TRBJ2-1, with 7 nucleotides matching TRBD2. With V trimmed by 1 base and J by 8 bases, 5 bases remained unmatched. Per the germline V gene, CDR1 is MNHEY and CDR2 is SVGEGT. The CDR3 is made up of 14 amino acids. The CDR3 loop is CASSYWREWDEQFF. The CDR3 DNA follows: TGTGCCAGCAGTTACTGGCGGGAGTGGGATGAGCAGTTCTTC.

The chain links TRBV28 to TRBJ1-2, with D possibly TRBD1 on 5 matching bases. Germline CDR1 MDHEN, CDR2 SYDVKM. The CDR3 spans 14 residues. With 4 bases removed from V and 9 bases from J, the gap between germline ends came to 18 bases. The CDR3 loop is CASSYAQGVGSYTF. The CDR3 nucleotides are TGTGCCAGCAGTTACGCCCAAGGGGTAGGAAGCTACACCTTC.

This clone is a singleton in its sample. The chain uses TRBV24-1 and TRBJ2-3; TRBD1 agrees at 12 bases. The CDR3 extends over 17 amino acids. Trimming removed 4 bases from V and 3 bases from J; junction bases left unmatched: 7. Germline lookup yields CDR1 KGHDR and CDR2 SFDVKD. This CDR3 reads CATSDPGQGAMTDTQYF. DNA of the CDR3: TGTGCCACCAGTGACCCGGGACAGGGGGCGATGACAGATACGCAGTATTTT.

The chain uses TRBV14 and TRBJ2-6; a weak D match, TRBD1 (6 bases). Trimming took 4 bases from V and 0 from J, leaving 13 bases between them. The germline V gene has CDR1 SGHDN and CDR2 FVKESK. The CDR3 contains 17 residues. Here the CDR3 reads CASSLIGTSSGANVLTF. The CDR3 DNA is TGTGCCAGCAGCCTAATAGGGACATCCTCTGGGGCCAACGTCCTGACTTTC.

This clone has ten or more counts. A junction end diverges from the germline sequence, so it may reflect a read error. DNA of the CDR3: TGTGCCAGCAGGCAAGGGGAGTACACTGAAGCTTTCTTT. It specifies CASRQGEYTEAFF. This chain joins TRBV4-2 and TRBJ1-1, with D possibly being TRBD1 (5 bases). CDR1 is LGHNA and CDR2 is YNFKEQ in the germline V gene. This CDR3 spans 13 amino acids.

The rearrangement uses TRBV30 and TRBJ1-2, with D uncertain. This CDR3 is 13 amino acids long. CDR1 is GTSNPN, CDR2 SVGIG, per germline (reference sequence). V was trimmed by 3 bases and J by 6 bases, leaving 14 bases between them. CDR3 sequence (DNA): TGTGCCTGGAGCCCGAGGGTGAGGGATGGCTACACCTTC. It codes for CAWSPRVRDGYTF.

The chain's CDR3 is CIRGGVPSYEQYF. The CDR3 DNA follows: TGCATCCGGGGCGGGGTTCCCTCCTACGAGCAGTACTTC. V usage is TRBV29-1 and J usage is TRBJ2-7; perhaps TRBD2 as D (6 bases). The length of the CDR3 is 13 residues. The germline gives CDR1 SQVTM, CDR2 ANQGSEA.

This chain links TRBV7-2 with TRBJ2-3; TRBD2 matches at 14 bases. This CDR3 has 17 residues. Germline CDR1 and CDR2: SGHTA and FQGNSA. The trim removed 4 bases at V and 3 bases at J, leaving 6 bases unmatched. CDR3 residues: CASSSVGTSGSTDTQYF. The CDR3 DNA reads as TGTGCCAGCAGCTCAGTAGGGACTAGCGGGAGTACAGATACGCAGTATTTT.

This clone was seen a few times. The chain joins TRBV14 to TRBJ2-7; maybe TRBD2 (6 bases). V gave up 1 base and J gave up 0 bases, with 10 bases separating them. This CDR3 has 15 amino acids. Germline assignment: CDR1 SGHDN and CDR2 FVKESK. CDR3 sequence: CASSQGKEGSYEQYF. CDR3 DNA: TGTGCCAGCAGCCAAGGGAAGGAGGGCTCCTACGAGCAGTACTTC.

The V call is TRBV5-1, the J call TRBJ1-1, with D tentatively TRBD1 (5 bases). Trimming took 8 bases from V and 1 from J, leaving 12 bases between them. The CDR3 is made up of 13 amino acids. Germline-derived CDR1 and CDR2 are SGHRS and YFSETQ. The CDR3 DNA reads as TGCGCCAGTACCAGGGTAGGGAACACTGAAGCTTTCTTT. This encodes CASTRVGNTEAFF.

The CDR3 DNA reads TGTGCCAGCAGCTCCCCCACTTCCTACGAGCAGTACTTC. Protein sequence: CASSSPTSYEQYF. The genes are TRBV11-2 and TRBJ2-7; D call uncertain. Trimming took off 4 bases at V and 1 base at J, with 8 bases between the two ends. The germline V gene has CDR1 SGHAT and CDR2 FQNNGV. The CDR3 sequence is 13 residues long.

The rearrangement joins TRBV5-1 to TRBJ2-1, with 7 nucleotides matching TRBD1. Germline trimming cut 0 bases from V and 4 bases from J; bases unmatched to any gene: 4. Germline values: CDR1 SGHRS, CDR2 YFSETQ. CDR3 size: 15 residues. The CDR3, as DNA: TGCGCCAGCAGCTTGGGGGACAGCATATACAATGAGCAGTTCTTC. Translating it yields CASSLGDSIYNEQFF. The variable domain in full, completed from reference TRBV5-1 and TRBJ2-1, reads KAGVTQTPRYLIKTRGQQVTLSCSPISGHRSVSWYQQTPGQGLQFLFEYFSETQRNKGNFPGRFSGRQFSNSRSEMNVSTLELGDSALYLCASSLGDSIYNEQFFGPGTRLTVL.

The chain uses TRBV7-3 and TRBJ2-7; 9 bases fit TRBD1. The CDR3 length is 15 residues. Germline V gene sequence: CDR1 SGHTA, CDR2 FQGTGA. With 5 bases clipped from V and 4 bases from J, the junction kept 9 bases outside the gene matches. CDR3 bases: TGTGCCAGCAGCCCTCCGGACAGGGGTGATTACGAGCAGTACTTC. Translating gives CASSPPDRGDYEQYF.

The count of this clone is one. This chain joins TRBV18 and TRBJ2-5; 11 bases agree with TRBD2. From germline, CDR1 is KGHSH and CDR2 LQKENI. Losses at the gene ends were 3 bases for V and 1 base for J; bases not matched to a gene: 10. The CDR3 has 18 residues. The DNA of the CDR3 is TGTGCCAGCTCACCTGCTATCAGTAGCGGGAGGGCCCAAGAGACCCAGTACTTC. It specifies CASSPAISSGRAQETQYF.

This clone was seen once. This chain connects TRBV19 to TRBJ1-3, with 7 bases identical to TRBD1. V lost 10 bases and J lost 1; bases outside the gene matches: 7. There are 14 residues in the CDR3. In germline, CDR1 is LNHDA, CDR2 SQIVND (reference sequence). Written as DNA, the CDR3 is TGTGCCACCCGACAGGGCAGTTCTGGAAACACCATATATTTT. This sequence encodes CATRQGSSGNTIYF.